The 2 T cell receptor beta chains below come from one sample, sequenced in a study of breast tumors, draining lymph nodes, adjacent tissues. Samples came from axillary lymph nodes draining the breast cancer. TCRdb re-called the multiplex PCR reads through MiXCR, storing one row per CDR3 protein. Among some 170,000 distinct CDR3 sequences, about 34% were seen once, and the ten largest hold roughly 3.8%. Sequencing used axillary lymph node tissue. The receptors here all came from a female donor with breast cancer. Some clones in this sample may be carry-over from other donors' samples.

This clonotype has a count of ten or more. This rearrangement joins TRBV11-2 to TRBJ2-7; TRBD1 matches at 9 bases. Germline CDR1 is SGHAT and CDR2 is FQNNGV. The CDR3 length is 14 residues. J gave up 4 bases and V 3 bases, and 4 bases lay outside the gene matches. The DNA of the CDR3 is TGTGCCAGCAGCTTGTACAGGGGGCAATACGAGCAGTACTTC. As protein: CASSLYRGQYEQYF.

This chain links TRBV20-1 with TRBJ2-6; D is undetermined. Germline loops: CDR1 DFQATT, CDR2 SNEGSKA (reference sequence). CDR3 length: 13 residues. Trimming removed 6 bases at V and 4 bases at J, with 10 bases between. This CDR3 reads CSAPGGGANVLTF. The CDR3 bases are TGCAGTGCCCCAGGTGGGGGGGCCAACGTCCTGACTTTC.